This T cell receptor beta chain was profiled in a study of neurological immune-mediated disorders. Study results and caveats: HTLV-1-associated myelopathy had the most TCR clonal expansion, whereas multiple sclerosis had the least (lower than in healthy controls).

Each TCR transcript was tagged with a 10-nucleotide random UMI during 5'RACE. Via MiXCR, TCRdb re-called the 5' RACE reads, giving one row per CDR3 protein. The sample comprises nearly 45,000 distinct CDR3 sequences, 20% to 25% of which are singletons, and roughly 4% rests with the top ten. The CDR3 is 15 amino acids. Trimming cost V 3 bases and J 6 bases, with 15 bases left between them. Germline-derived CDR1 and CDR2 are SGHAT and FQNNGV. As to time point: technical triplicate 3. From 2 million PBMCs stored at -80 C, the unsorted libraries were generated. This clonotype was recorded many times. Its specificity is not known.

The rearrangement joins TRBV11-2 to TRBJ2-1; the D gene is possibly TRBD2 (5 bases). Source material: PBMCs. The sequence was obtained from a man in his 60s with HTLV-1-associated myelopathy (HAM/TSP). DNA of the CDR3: TGTGCCAGCAGCTTGGGTGTTGCGGCGGGCAATGAGCAGTTCTTC. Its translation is CASSLGVAAGNEQFF.